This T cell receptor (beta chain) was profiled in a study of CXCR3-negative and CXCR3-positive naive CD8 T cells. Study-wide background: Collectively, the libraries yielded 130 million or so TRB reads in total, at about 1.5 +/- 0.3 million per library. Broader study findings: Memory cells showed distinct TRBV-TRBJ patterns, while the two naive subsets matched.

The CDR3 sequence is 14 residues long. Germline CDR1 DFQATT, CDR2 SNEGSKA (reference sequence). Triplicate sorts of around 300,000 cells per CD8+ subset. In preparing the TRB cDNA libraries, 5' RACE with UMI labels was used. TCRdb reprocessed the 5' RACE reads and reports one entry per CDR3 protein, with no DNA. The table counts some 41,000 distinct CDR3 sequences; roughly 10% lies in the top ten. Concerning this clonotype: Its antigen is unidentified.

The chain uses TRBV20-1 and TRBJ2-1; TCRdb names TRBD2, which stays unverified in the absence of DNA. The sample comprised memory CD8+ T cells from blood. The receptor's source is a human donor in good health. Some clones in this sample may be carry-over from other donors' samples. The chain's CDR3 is CSAYRGGGADEQFF.